One and the same sample provided the 12 T cell receptor beta chains below, sequenced in a study of T cell changes during pregnancy in multiple sclerosis. Assay used: immunoSEQ multiplex PCR; TCRdb lists only in-frame clones, some missing. In the table there are about 14,000 clones, approximately 95% of which are singletons. Sequenced material: peripheral blood, taken in the second trimester of pregnancy. Receptors originate from a female donor in good health, enrolled as a control in a pregnancy study.

The V call is TRBV2, the J call TRBJ1-2; the D is unclear. With 7 bases removed from V and 8 bases from J, the gap between germline ends came to 17 bases. CDR3 length: 13 amino acids. Germline loops: CDR1 SNHLY, CDR2 FYNNEI. CDR3 residues: CASTRPAAYGYTF. CDR3 bases: TGTGCCAGCACCCGCCCGGCGGCGTACGGCTACACCTTC.

This chain uses TRBV5-1 with TRBJ1-1; D is perhaps TRBD1 (6 bases). Germline CDR1 reads SGHRS; CDR2 reads YFSETQ. V was clipped by 2 bases and J by 2 bases, with 13 bases between them. CDR3 length equals 15 residues. The CDR3 spells CASSLLGHSNTEAFF. The CDR3 DNA sequence: TGCGCCAGCAGCTTATTGGGACATTCAAACACTGAAGCTTTCTTT.

The rearrangement uses TRBV16 and TRBJ1-4; TRBD1 is a possible D gene (6 bases). CDR1 is KGHSY and CDR2 is FQNENV in the germline V gene. With 0 bases removed from V and 8 bases from J, the gap between germline ends came to 13 bases. The CDR3 length is 15 residues. Written as DNA, the CDR3 is TGTGCCAGCAGCCAATCTTTGAGGGACAAAGAAAAACTGTTTTTT. Protein sequence: CASSQSLRDKEKLFF. Drawing the rest from reference TRBV16 and TRBJ1-4, the complete variable domain is GEEVAQTPKHLVRGEGQKAKLYCAPIKGHSYVFWYQQVLKNEFKFLISFQNENVFDETGMPKERFSAKCLPNSPCSLEIQATKLEDSAVYFCASSQSLRDKEKLFFGSGTQLSVL.

Remarks on this clone: The junction shows a germline mismatch at one end, possibly a read error. This chain connects TRBV7-2 to TRBJ2-1; tentative D call: TRBD2 (6 bases). Per germline, CDR1 SGHTA and CDR2 FQGNSA. This CDR3 comprises 15 residues. The CDR3 DNA reads as TGTGCCAGCAGCTTAGCCCGGGACTCCCACAATGAGCAGTTCTTC. It encodes CASSLARDSHNEQFF.

The chain uses TRBV5-1 and TRBJ1-4; TRBD1 might be the D (6 bases). V was shortened by 5 bases and J by 4 bases, with 9 bases between the two germline ends. In germline, CDR1 is SGHRS, CDR2 YFSETQ. This CDR3 comprises 13 residues. This CDR3 reads CASRGTSNEKLFF. CDR3 nucleotide sequence: TGCGCCAGCAGGGGGACAAGTAATGAAAAACTGTTTTTT.

The chain carries TRBV7-2 and TRBJ2-7; TRBD2 matches 9 bases. J gave up 5 bases and V 3 bases, and 8 bases lay outside the gene matches. Germline CDR1 and CDR2: SGHTA and FQGNSA. The length of the CDR3 is 15 residues. CDR3 sequence reads: CASSFIAGDHDEQYF. The DNA of the CDR3 is TGTGCCAGCAGCTTTATAGCGGGAGATCATGACGAGCAGTACTTC.

V gene TRBV5-1 combines with J gene TRBJ2-2; 10 bases are a match to TRBD1. The trim removed 4 bases at V and 5 bases at J, leaving 11 bases unmatched. The CDR3 length is 17 residues. Germline V gene lookup returns CDR1 SGHRS and CDR2 YFSETQ. DNA for the CDR3: TGCGCCAGCAGCCACTATTCCCCGGGACAGGGGACCGGGGAGCTGTTTTTT. It specifies CASSHYSPGQGTGELFF.

This chain uses TRBV21-1 with TRBJ1-5; TRBD1, as called in the table, went unchecked against the DNA. TRBV21-1 is termed a pseudogene. The CDR3 extends over 15 amino acids. The CDR3 bases are TGTGCCAGCTCCCTCAGACGCAGGGCGAGCCAGCCCCAGCATTTT. It specifies CASSLRRRASQPQHF.

This chain uses TRBV5-1 with TRBJ1-2; TRBD1 is a possible D gene (5 bases). CDR3 length: 13 amino acids. V was clipped by 4 bases and J by 0 bases, with 7 bases between them. Germline values: CDR1 SGHRS, CDR2 YFSETQ. The CDR3, as DNA: TGCGCCAGCAGCGGGGGGACTAACTATGGCTACACCTTC. Residues: CASSGGTNYGYTF.

The chain uses TRBV28 and TRBJ2-7; 9 bases are shared with TRBD1. J lost 3 bases, V lost 5 bases, and 5 bases had no gene match. The CDR3 is made up of 14 amino acids. The germline gives CDR1 MDHEN, CDR2 SYDVKM. The CDR3 loop reads CASSPTGGGYEQYF. In DNA form, the CDR3 reads TGTGCCAGCAGTCCCACAGGGGGCGGCTACGAGCAGTACTTC.

This clone was observed once. V gene TRBV7-6 combines with J gene TRBJ2-2, with D tentatively TRBD1 (5 bases). This CDR3 is built from 14 residues. Germline lookup yields CDR1 SGHVS and CDR2 FNYEAQ. Trimming removed 5 bases at V and 6 bases at J, with 13 bases between. The CDR3 nucleotides read TGTGCCAGCAGCCCCCAAGGGGCTGCCGGGGAGCTGTTTTTT. Encoded protein: CASSPQGAAGELFF. The full variable domain, rest sourced from reference TRBV7-6 and TRBJ2-2, is GAGVSQSPRYKVTKRGQDVALRCDPISGHVSLYWYRQALGQGPEFLTYFNYEAQQDKSGLPNDRFSAERPEGSISTLTIQRTEQRDSAMYRCASSPQGAAGELFFGEGSRLTVL.

The V gene is TRBV5-4, the J gene TRBJ2-5; 7 nucleotides match TRBD1. Unmatched junction bases numbered 4, after V lost 2 bases and J lost 3 bases. This CDR3 has 14 amino acids. Germline V gives CDR1 SGHNT, CDR2 YYREEE (reference sequence). CDR3 sequence (DNA): TGTGCCAGCAGCTTTGGGGACAGTAAAGAGACCCAGTACTTC. This gives the protein CASSFGDSKETQYF. Full variable domain (outside the CDR3, taken from reference TRBV5-4 and TRBJ2-5): ETGVTQSPTHLIKTRGQQVTLRCSSQSGHNTVSWYQQALGQGPQFIFQYYREEENGRGNFPPRFSGLQFPNYSSELNVNALELDDSALYLCASSFGDSKETQYFGPGTRLLVL.